Listed here are 20 T cell receptor beta chains from one sample, sequenced in a study of cytomegalovirus exposure and HLA in healthy donors. 60 Vbeta and 13 Jbeta primers were used in PCR. The assay was immunoSEQ multiplex PCR, and TCRdb's table has in-frame clones only and misses some. The sample comprises 220,000 or so clones, around 80% of which are singletons, and 1.5% to 2% rests with the top ten. The sequenced material came from PBMCs. These TCRs come from a man over 45 in good health and CMV-seronegative.

The chain uses TRBV15 and TRBJ1-5; D is ambiguous. CDR1 and CDR2 (germline): LNHNV, YYDKDF (reference sequence). V dropped 1 base and J dropped 5 bases, with 12 bases sitting between them. This CDR3 contains 15 residues. The CDR3 reads CATSRARHQDQPQHF. The DNA for the CDR3 is TGTGCCACCAGCAGAGCCAGGCATCAGGATCAGCCCCAGCATTTT.

The gene calls are TRBV11-3 and TRBJ2-7; D gene ambiguous. Trimming stripped 0 bases from V and 2 bases from J, with 5 bases between. There are 13 residues in the CDR3. Germline V gene lookup returns CDR1 SGHNT and CDR2 YENEEA. CDR3 in amino acids: CASSLETAYEQYF. CDR3 DNA sequence: TGTGCCAGCAGCTTAGAAACAGCCTACGAGCAGTACTTC.

The chain is built from TRBV28 and TRBJ2-1; 8 bases fit TRBD1. The CDR3 has 14 amino acids. Germline V gives CDR1 MDHEN, CDR2 SYDVKM. V lost 3 bases, J lost 7 bases, and 5 bases stayed unmatched. In nucleotides, the CDR3 is TGTGCCAGCAGTTTGCCCAGACAGGGGAATGAGCAGTTCTTC. Translating gives CASSLPRQGNEQFF.

V is TRBV9 and J is TRBJ2-1; 10 bases map to TRBD2. Germline V CDR1 and CDR2: SGDLS, YYNGEE. This CDR3 has 16 amino acids. Trimming cost V 0 bases and J 0 bases; bases outside gene matches: 0. CDR3 DNA sequence: TGTGCCAGCAGCGTAGGGACTAGCGGCTCCTACAATGAGCAGTTCTTC. It is translated as CASSVGTSGSYNEQFF.

The gene calls are TRBV9 and TRBJ2-1; TRBD2 aligns across 9 bases. The CDR3 is 15 residues long. With 3 bases clipped from V and 6 bases from J, the junction kept 7 bases outside the gene matches. Germline V gene sequence: CDR1 SGDLS, CDR2 YYNGEE. The CDR3, as DNA: TGTGCCAGCAGCGAGACTAGCGGAGAGAGCAATGAGCAGTTCTTC. Its translation is CASSETSGESNEQFF.

This chain joins TRBV27 and TRBJ2-1, with 11 positions matching TRBD1. With V trimmed by 3 bases and J by 10 bases, 5 bases remained unmatched. The CDR3 spans 14 residues. Germline lookup yields CDR1 MNHEY and CDR2 SMNVEV (reference sequence). The CDR3 spells CASSFGQGAGEQFF. The CDR3 DNA follows: TGTGCCAGCAGTTTCGGACAGGGGGCAGGGGAGCAGTTCTTC.

This chain joins TRBV5-1 and TRBJ2-7; weak D call: TRBD2 (6 bases). The germline V gene encodes CDR1 SGHRS and CDR2 YFSETQ. CDR3 length: 14 amino acids. Trimming removed 0 bases at V and 4 bases at J, with 11 bases between. This chain's CDR3 is CASSLERERYEQYF. The CDR3 nucleotides are TGCGCCAGCAGCTTGGAACGGGAGCGGTACGAGCAGTACTTC.

The chain uses TRBV7-6 and TRBJ1-1; TRBD1 matches 7 bases. Germline trimming cut 5 bases from V and 0 bases from J; bases unmatched to any gene: 6. The V gene's germline CDR1 is SGHVS and CDR2 FNYEAQ. This CDR3 has 15 residues. Written as DNA, the CDR3 is TGTGCCAGCAGCCCACGACAGGGTATGAACACTGAAGCTTTCTTT. This codes for CASSPRQGMNTEAFF.

This chain links TRBV10-2 with TRBJ2-3; no reliable D call. V was cut by 0 bases and J by 1 base, with 5 bases left in between. The CDR3 is made up of 14 amino acids. CDR1 and CDR2 (germline): WSHSY, SAAADI. CDR3 bases: TGCGCCAGCAGTGAGTCGGGCGGCACAGATACGCAGTATTTT. Its protein is CASSESGGTDTQYF.

This chain links TRBV27 with TRBJ2-2, with TRBD1 matching over 8 bases. CDR1 MNHEY and CDR2 SMNVEV come from the germline V gene (reference sequence). The V and J ends lost 4 bases and 5 bases, in that order; junction bases with no gene match: 6. This CDR3 spans 15 amino acids. The CDR3 loop is CASSYGQGSTGELFF. CDR3 in DNA: TGTGCCAGCAGTTACGGACAGGGTAGTACCGGGGAGCTGTTTTTT.

The genes are TRBV5-4 and TRBJ2-1; D not resolved. CDR3 length equals 15 residues. CDR1 and CDR2 from the germline V gene are SGHNT and YYREEE (reference sequence). V was shortened by 1 base and J by 4 bases, with 12 bases between the two germline ends. Here the CDR3 reads CASSLLFLGYNEQFF. CDR3 bases: TGTGCCAGCAGCTTGTTATTCCTAGGTTACAATGAGCAGTTCTTC.

J is TRBJ2-7 and V is TRBV29-1; D perhaps matches TRBD2 (6 bases). Per the germline V gene, CDR1 is SQVTM and CDR2 is ANQGSEA. The CDR3 contains 15 residues. Trimming pared 4 bases from V and 4 bases from J, leaving 20 bases between. The DNA of the CDR3 is TGCAGCGTTGGAAAAGAATACGGGAGTTCGTACGAGCAGTACTTC. Its protein is CSVGKEYGSSYEQYF.

The V call is TRBV28, the J call TRBJ2-7; 11 nucleotides match TRBD1. Germline V gives CDR1 MDHEN, CDR2 SYDVKM. The CDR3 consists of 13 residues. V lost 9 bases to trimming and J lost 7 bases; unmatched junction nucleotides: 8. Here the CDR3 DNA reads TGTGCCAGTGAGGGACAGGGGGGGTCGGAGCAGTACTTC. Encoded protein: CASEGQGGSEQYF. Full variable domain (missing parts from reference TRBV28 and TRBJ2-7): DVKVTQSSRYLVKRTGEKVFLECVQDMDHENMFWYRQDPGLGLRLIYFSYDVKMKEKGDIPEGYSVSREKKERFSLILESASTNQTSMYLCASEGQGGSEQYFGPGTRLTVT.

This clone was picked up a small number of times. V gene TRBV7-2 combines with J gene TRBJ2-3, with 10 bases lining up with TRBD2. Germline loops: CDR1 SGHTA, CDR2 FQGNSA. This CDR3 comprises 16 residues. The V gene end was trimmed by 5 bases and the J gene end by 0 bases; junction bases not matched to a gene: 5. DNA for the CDR3: TGTGCCAGCAGCAGAGGTAGCGGGAGGAGCACAGATACGCAGTATTTT. Translated, it gives CASSRGSGRSTDTQYF.

This chain uses TRBV2 with TRBJ2-7; D might be TRBD1 (5 bases). Trimming removed 2 bases at V and 3 bases at J, with 5 bases between. The germline gives CDR1 SNHLY, CDR2 FYNNEI. This CDR3 spans 12 amino acids. The CDR3 nucleotides are TGTGCCAGCAGTGAACAGGGCTACGAGCAGTACTTC. Amino acids: CASSEQGYEQYF.

This clone was detected a few times. The chain combines TRBV1 with TRBJ2-1; the table's D call, TRBD2, has no DNA check behind it. TRBV1 counts as a pseudogene. This CDR3 has 23 amino acids. CDR3 protein: CTSSQDTGLAGGPVGAGEGEQFF. CDR3 sequence (DNA): TGCACCAGCAGCCAAGATACGGGACTAGCGGGAGGGCCGGTCGGGGCCGGAGAGGGTGAGCAGTTCTTC.

The V and J genes are TRBV28 and TRBJ2-3, with D perhaps matching TRBD1 (5 bases). There are 17 residues in the CDR3. The V and J ends lost 3 bases and 3 bases respectively, with 19 bases between them. Germline V gene lookup returns CDR1 MDHEN and CDR2 SYDVKM. CDR3: CASSLRLGPGVTDTQYF. The CDR3 DNA is TGTGCCAGCAGTTTGAGGTTGGGGCCAGGCGTGACAGATACGCAGTATTTT.

The V call is TRBV4-1, the J call TRBJ1-5; TRBD1 might be the D (5 bases). Trimming took off 3 bases at V and 6 bases at J, with 15 bases between the two ends. This CDR3 is 15 amino acids long. Germline CDR1 and CDR2: MGHRA and YSYEKL. The CDR3 here is CASSQTTGNSQPQHF. Here the CDR3 DNA reads TGCGCCAGCAGCCAGACCACAGGTAACAGTCAGCCCCAGCATTTT.

The chain uses TRBV27 and TRBJ1-2; 7 bases are a match to TRBD1. This CDR3 region has 13 residues. Germline V CDR1 and CDR2: MNHEY, SMNVEV (reference sequence). The V gene end was trimmed by 6 bases and the J gene end by 3 bases; junction bases not matched to a gene: 4. CDR3 in amino acids: CASSLGQDYGYTF. In nucleotides, the CDR3 is TGTGCCAGCAGCCTTGGACAGGACTATGGCTACACCTTC.

The gene calls are TRBV7-8 and TRBJ2-5; 7 bases map to TRBD2. The DNA matches TRBJ2-7 better at its end, which makes the J call doubtful. Germline assignment: CDR1 SGHVS and CDR2 FQNEAQ. This CDR3 contains 15 residues. In nucleotides, the CDR3 is TGTGCCAGCAGCTTAGGAAGCGGGACGGTTTACGAGCAGTACTTC. Protein sequence: CASSLGSGTVYEQYF.